The present T cell receptor (beta chain) was sequenced within a study of cytomegalovirus exposure and HLA in healthy donors. At the level of the study: Earlier results showed approximately 120 million unique TCR beta sequences derived from around 170 million T cells. Roughly 80 million unique TCRs from HLA-typed donors made up an early data release. Notes on the study in general: Later analysis showed most CMV-associated TCR beta chains appearing HLA-restricted.

The PCR was carried out with 60 Vbeta primers and 13 Jbeta primers. Clones were sequenced by immunoSEQ multiplex PCR, and TCRdb holds only the in-frame ones, with some missing. The data show some 170,000 clones, roughly 80% seen once. Concerning this clone: Its specificity is not known.

This TCR was recovered from a woman between 45 and 65 years old in good health and CMV-seronegative. Sequencing used PBMCs.

The CDR3 protein is CASSPTVGNTIYF. In DNA, the CDR3 is TGTGCCAGCAGCCCTACAGTTGGAAACACCATATATTTT. The chain couples TRBV7-2 to TRBJ1-3, with D hard to call. The CDR3 has 13 residues. V was clipped by 5 bases and J by 3 bases, with 8 bases between them. CDR1 is SGHTA, CDR2 FQGNSA, per germline. The full variable domain, completed using reference TRBV7-2 and TRBJ1-3, is GAGVSQSPSNKVTEKGKDVELRCDPISGHTALYWYRQSLGQGLEFLIYFQGNSAPDKSGLPSDRFSAERTGGSVSTLTIQRTQQEDSAVYLCASSPTVGNTIYFGEGSWLTVV.